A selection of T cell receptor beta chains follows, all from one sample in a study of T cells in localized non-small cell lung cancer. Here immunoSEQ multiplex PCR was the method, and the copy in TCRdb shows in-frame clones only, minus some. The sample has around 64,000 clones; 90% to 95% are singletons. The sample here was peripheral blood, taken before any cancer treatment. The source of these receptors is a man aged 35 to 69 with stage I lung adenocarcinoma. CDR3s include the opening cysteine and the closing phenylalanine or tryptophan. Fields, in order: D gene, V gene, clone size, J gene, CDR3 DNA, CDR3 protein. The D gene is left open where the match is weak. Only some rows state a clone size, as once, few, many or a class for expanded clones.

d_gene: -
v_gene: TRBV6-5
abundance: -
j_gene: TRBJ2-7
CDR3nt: TGTGCCAGCAGTTACTCGAGTGGCAACTCCTACGAGCAGTACTTC
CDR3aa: CASSYSSGNSYEQYF

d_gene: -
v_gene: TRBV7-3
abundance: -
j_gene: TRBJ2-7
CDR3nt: TGTGCCAGCAGCTTAACAGGATTAAAGGAGCAGTACTTC
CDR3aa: CASSLTGLKEQYF

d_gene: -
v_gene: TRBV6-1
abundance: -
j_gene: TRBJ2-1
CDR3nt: TGTGCCAGCAGTGAAGCCGGGACCGCCTGGGACAATGAGCAGTTCTTC
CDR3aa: CASSEAGTAWDNEQFF

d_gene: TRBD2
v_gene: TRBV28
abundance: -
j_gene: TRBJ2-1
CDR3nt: TGTGCCAGCAGCCAGACTAGCGGGTCCGGGCGGTACAATGAGCAGTTCTTC
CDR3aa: CASSQTSGSGRYNEQFF

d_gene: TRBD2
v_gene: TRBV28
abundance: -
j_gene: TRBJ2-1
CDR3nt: TGTGCCAGCAGTTTATTAACTAGCGCGCCGTCGTACAATGAGCAGTTCTTC
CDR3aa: CASSLLTSAPSYNEQFF

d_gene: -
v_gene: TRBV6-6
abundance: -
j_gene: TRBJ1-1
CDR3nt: TGTGCCACGACGCGGTCGGGTACGAACACTGAAGCTTTCTTT
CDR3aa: CATTRSGTNTEAFF

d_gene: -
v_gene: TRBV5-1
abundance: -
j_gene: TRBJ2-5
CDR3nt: TGCGCCAGCAGCCCGTTCCCTGCTAGCGTTAGTGAGGAGACCCAGTACTTC
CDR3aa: CASSPFPASVSEETQYF

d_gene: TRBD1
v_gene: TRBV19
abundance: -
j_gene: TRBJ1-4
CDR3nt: TGTGCCAGTAGTATAGAAGCCAGGGGGCACAATGAAAAACTGTTTTTT
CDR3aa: CASSIEARGHNEKLFF

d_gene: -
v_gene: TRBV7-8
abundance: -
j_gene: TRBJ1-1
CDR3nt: TGTGCCAGCCGGACCGGATTGGGGAACACTGAAGCTTTCTTT
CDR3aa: CASRTGLGNTEAFF

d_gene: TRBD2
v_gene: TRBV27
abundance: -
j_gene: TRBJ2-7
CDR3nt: TGTGCCAGCACAACTAGCGGGGACTACTACGAGCAGTACTTC
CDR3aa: CASTTSGDYYEQYF

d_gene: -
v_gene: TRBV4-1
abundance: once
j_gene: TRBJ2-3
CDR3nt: TGCGCCAGCAGCCAAGATTGGTCACAGAGCACAGATACGCAGTATTTT
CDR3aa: CASSQDWSQSTDTQYF

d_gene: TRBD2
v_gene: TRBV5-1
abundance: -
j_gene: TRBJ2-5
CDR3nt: TGCGCCAGCAGCTTAAGCCAAAGCGGGAGGTCGGAGACCCAGTACTTC
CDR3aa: CASSLSQSGRSETQYF

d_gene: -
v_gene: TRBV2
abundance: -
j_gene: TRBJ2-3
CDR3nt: TGTGCCAGCAGTGAAAGGCCGATTTCGGGCGATACGCAGTATTTT
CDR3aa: CASSERPISGDTQYF

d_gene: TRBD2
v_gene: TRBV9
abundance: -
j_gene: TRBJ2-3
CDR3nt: TGTGCCAGCAGCGCCTCTCTAGCGGGAGGTACTGATACGCAGTATTTT
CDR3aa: CASSASLAGGTDTQYF

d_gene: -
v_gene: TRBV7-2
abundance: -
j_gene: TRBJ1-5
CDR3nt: TGTGCCAGCAGCTTCGCCGGTGGTACCAATCAGCCCCAGCATTTT
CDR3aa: CASSFAGGTNQPQHF

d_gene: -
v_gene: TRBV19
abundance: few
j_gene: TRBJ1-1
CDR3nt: TGTGCCGGTTCCAGGGCTTTGAACACTGAAGCTTTCTTT
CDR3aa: CAGSRALNTEAFF

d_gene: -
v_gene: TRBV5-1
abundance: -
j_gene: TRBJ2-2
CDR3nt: TGCGCCAGCAGCTTCCAGCTTAACACCGGGGAGCTGTTTTTT
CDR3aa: CASSFQLNTGELFF

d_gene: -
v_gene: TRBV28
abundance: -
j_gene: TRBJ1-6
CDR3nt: TGTGCCAGCAGTACCCCCACAGCCTATAATTCACCCCTCCACTTT
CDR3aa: CASSTPTAYNSPLHF

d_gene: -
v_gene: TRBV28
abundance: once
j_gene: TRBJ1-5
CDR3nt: TGTGCCAGCTATTCCCCGGCCTTCGGCAATCAGCCCCAGCATTTT
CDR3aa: CASYSPAFGNQPQHF

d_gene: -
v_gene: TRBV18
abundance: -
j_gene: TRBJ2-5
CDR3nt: TGTGCCAGCTCACCATGGTTAACCTCTCGGGACCAAGAGACCCAGTACTTC
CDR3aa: CASSPWLTSRDQETQYF

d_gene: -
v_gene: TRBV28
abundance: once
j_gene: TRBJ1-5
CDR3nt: TGTGCCAGCAGTTTGCTGGCGAGGGGTTTTGGCAATCAGCCCCAGCATTTT
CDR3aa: CASSLLARGFGNQPQHF

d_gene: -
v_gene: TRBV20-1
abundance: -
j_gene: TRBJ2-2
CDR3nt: TGCAGTGCTAGAACCACCGGGGAGCTGTTTTTT
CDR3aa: CSARTTGELFF

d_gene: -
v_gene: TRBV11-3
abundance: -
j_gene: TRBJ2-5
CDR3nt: TGTGCCAGCAGCTTATTCTCCCCAGAGACCCAGTACTTC
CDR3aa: CASSLFSPETQYF

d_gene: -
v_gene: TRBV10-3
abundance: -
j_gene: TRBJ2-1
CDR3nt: TGTGCCATCAGTGATACCACCGGGGAAAATGAGCAGTTCTTC
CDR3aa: CAISDTTGENEQFF

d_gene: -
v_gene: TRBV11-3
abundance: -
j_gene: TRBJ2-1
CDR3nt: TGTGCCAGCAGCCCCACTAGGTCCGGTGAGCAGTTCTTC
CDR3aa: CASSPTRSGEQFF

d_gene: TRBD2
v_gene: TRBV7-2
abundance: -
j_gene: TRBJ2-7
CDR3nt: TGTGCCAGCAGCTTGGGAGGGACTAGTTGGAACGAGCAGTACTTC
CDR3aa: CASSLGGTSWNEQYF

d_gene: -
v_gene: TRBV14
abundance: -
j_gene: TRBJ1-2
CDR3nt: TGTGCCAGCAGCCAGCCCGGACAGACCTACTATGGCTACACCTTC
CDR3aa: CASSQPGQTYYGYTF

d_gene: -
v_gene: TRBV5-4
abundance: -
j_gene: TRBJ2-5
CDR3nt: TGTGCCAGCAGCCTTCGGGGGTCGCAAGAGACCCAGTACTTC
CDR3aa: CASSLRGSQETQYF

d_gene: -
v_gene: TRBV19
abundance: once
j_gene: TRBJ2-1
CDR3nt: TGTGCCAGCGTAGGGGCTCGCGCGGGAAGATTGTACAATGAGCAGTTCTTC
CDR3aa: CASVGARAGRLYNEQFF

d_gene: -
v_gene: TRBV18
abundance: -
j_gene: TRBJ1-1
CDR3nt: TGTGCCAGCTCACCACCGACAGGAATAAACACTGAAGCTTTCTTT
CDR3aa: CASSPPTGINTEAFF

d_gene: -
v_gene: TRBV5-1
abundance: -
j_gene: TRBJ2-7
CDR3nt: TGCGCCAGCAGCTTGGCATGGGGGCGGGTCTCCGAGCAGTACTTC
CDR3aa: CASSLAWGRVSEQYF

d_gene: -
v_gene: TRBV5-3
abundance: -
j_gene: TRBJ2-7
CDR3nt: TGTGCCAGCAGCTCGCTAGCGAACCCCTACGAGCAGTACTTC
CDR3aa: CASSSLANPYEQYF

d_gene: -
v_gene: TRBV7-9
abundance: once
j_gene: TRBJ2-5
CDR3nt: TGTGCCAGCAGCCCCCTAGGGAGCCAAGAGACCCAGTACTTC
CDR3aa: CASSPLGSQETQYF

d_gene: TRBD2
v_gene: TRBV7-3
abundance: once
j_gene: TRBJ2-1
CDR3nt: TGTGCCAGCAGCAATCTAGCGGGAGTGCGGAATGAGCAGTTCTTC
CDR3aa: CASSNLAGVRNEQFF

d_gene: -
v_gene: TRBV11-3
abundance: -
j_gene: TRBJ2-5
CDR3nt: TGTGCCAGCAGCCCCCGGGCGACAAATCAAGAGACCCAGTACTTC
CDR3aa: CASSPRATNQETQYF

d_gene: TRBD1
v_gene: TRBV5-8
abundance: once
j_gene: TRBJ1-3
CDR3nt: TGTGCCAGCCGGACAGGGGGAAACACCATATATTTT
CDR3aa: CASRTGGNTIYF

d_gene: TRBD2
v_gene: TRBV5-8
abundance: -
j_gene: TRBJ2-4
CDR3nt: TGTGCCAGCAGCGCGAGCGGGAGGGCCATCAGGGACATTCAGTACTTC
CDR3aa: CASSASGRAIRDIQYF

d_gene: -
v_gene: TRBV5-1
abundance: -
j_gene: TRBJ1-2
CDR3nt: TGCGCCAGCAGCGAGGGTGTGGGTTTGCTTAAGAACTATGGCTACACCTTC
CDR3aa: CASSEGVGLLKNYGYTF

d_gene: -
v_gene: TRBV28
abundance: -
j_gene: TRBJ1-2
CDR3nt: TGTGCCAGCAGTTTATCGTCTTGGGGGGCGAGGGGCTACACCTTC
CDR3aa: CASSLSSWGARGYTF

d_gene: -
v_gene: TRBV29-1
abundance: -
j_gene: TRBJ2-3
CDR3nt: TGCAGCGCTGATCGCGCTCGGGCAGATACGCAGTATTTT
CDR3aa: CSADRARADTQYF

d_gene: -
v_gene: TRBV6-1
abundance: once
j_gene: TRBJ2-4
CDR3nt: TGTGCCAGCAGTGAGGGGACGATGGGAAACATTCAGTACTTC
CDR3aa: CASSEGTMGNIQYF

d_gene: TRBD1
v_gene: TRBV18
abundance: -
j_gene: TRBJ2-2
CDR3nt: TGTGCCAGCTCACCTCGACAGGGGACCGGGGAGCTGTTTTTT
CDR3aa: CASSPRQGTGELFF

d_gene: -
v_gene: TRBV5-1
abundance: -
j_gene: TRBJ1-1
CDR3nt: TGCGCCAGCAGCTTGGGTGGCGAAGCTTTCTTT
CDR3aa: CASSLGGEAFF

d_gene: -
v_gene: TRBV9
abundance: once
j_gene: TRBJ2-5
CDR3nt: TGTGCCAGCAGCCCGAATTTGGGTATCCAAGAGACCCAGTACTTC
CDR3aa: CASSPNLGIQETQYF